This TCR beta chain originates from a study of T cell responses to AZD1222 COVID-19 vaccine. The CDR3 is made up of 15 amino acids. The germline V gene encodes CDR1 MNHEY and CDR2 SVGAGI. Between the trimmed V and J ends, which lost 8 bases and 0 bases, there was a span of 14 bases. TCRdb's copy holds only in-frame clones and misses some; the assay was immunoSEQ multiplex PCR. In the table there are approximately 180,000 clones, about 92% of which are singletons. Sequencing used peripheral blood, obtained on day 0 of AZD1222 vaccination. This clonotype was obtained from an adult in good health. The chain employs TRBV6-5 and TRBJ1-3; D call uncertain. This CDR3 is CASSAVLSSGNTIYF. As DNA, the CDR3 is TGTGCCAGCTCCGCAGTTTTGAGCTCTGGAAACACCATATATTTT.